One and the same sample provided the 27 T cell receptor beta chains below, sequenced in a study of T cell clones after liver transplantation. Assay: immunoSEQ multiplex PCR; the TCRdb copy retains only in-frame clones and omits some. The sample has about 78,000 clones; 75% to 85% are singletons. Sample: CD4+ T cells from blood, taken before liver transplant. Receptors originate from a human donor who received a liver transplant.

This clone has just one count. The V call is TRBV18, the J call TRBJ2-7; tentatively, D is TRBD1 (6 bases). The germline V and J ends were trimmed by 3 bases and 2 bases, with 14 bases remaining between them. Germline V gene sequence: CDR1 KGHSH, CDR2 LQKENI. CDR3 length: 15 residues. CDR3 amino acids: CASSPQGQSPYEQYF. The CDR3, as DNA: TGTGCCAGCTCACCTCAGGGGCAGAGCCCCTACGAGCAGTACTTC. Combining the CDR3 with reference TRBV18 and TRBJ2-7 gives the whole variable domain NAGVMQNPRHLVRRRGQEARLRCSPMKGHSHVYWYRQLPEEGLKFMVYLQKENIIDESGMPKERFSAEFPKEGPSILRIQQVVRGDSAAYFCASSPQGQSPYEQYFGPGTRLTVT.

This clone was seen a handful of times. The CDR3 sequence is CASSLFREETQYF. The CDR3, as DNA: TGTGCCAGCAGCTTATTCAGGGAAGAGACCCAGTACTTC. The V gene is TRBV7-2, the J gene TRBJ2-5; D possibly corresponds to TRBD1 (5 bases). The CDR3 extends over 13 amino acids. V was shortened by 2 bases and J by 3 bases, with 7 bases between the two germline ends. Germline loops: CDR1 SGHTA, CDR2 FQGNSA.

The chain combines TRBV28 with TRBJ1-4; no clear D gene. The CDR3 extends over 11 amino acids. V gave up 7 bases and J gave up 8 bases, with 8 bases separating them. Germline CDR1 reads MDHEN; CDR2 reads SYDVKM. The CDR3 is CASNEGEKLFF. CDR3 DNA sequence: TGTGCCAGCAACGAGGGCGAAAAACTGTTTTTT.

The chain employs TRBV11-1 and TRBJ2-1, with TRBD2 matching over 7 bases. The length of the CDR3 is 14 residues. CDR1 and CDR2 (germline): SGHAT, FQDESV (reference sequence). Trimming cost V 6 bases and J 2 bases; bases outside gene matches: 4. The CDR3 sequence is CASSSSGPYNEQFF. Here the CDR3 DNA reads TGTGCCAGCAGTTCTAGCGGTCCCTACAATGAGCAGTTCTTC.

Note on this clone: Within the sample, other DNA sequences also encode this same CDR3. V is TRBV7-9 and J is TRBJ2-7; TRBD2 matches 9 bases. V shed 8 bases, J shed 2 bases, and the junction held 4 bases outside the gene matches. The CDR3 loop spans 13 amino acids. CDR1 is SEHNR and CDR2 is FQNEAQ in the germline V gene (reference sequence). The CDR3, as DNA: TGTGCCAGCTCTGGCGGGAGGGCCTACGAGCAGTACTTC. Its protein is CASSGGRAYEQYF. Filled out from reference TRBV7-9 and TRBJ2-7, the complete variable domain reads DTGVSQNPRHKITKRGQNVTFRCDPISEHNRLYWYRQTLGQGPEFLTYFQNEAQLEKSRLLSDRFSAERPKGSFSTLEIQRTEQGDSAMYLCASSGGRAYEQYFGPGTRLTVT.

V gene TRBV6-1 combines with J gene TRBJ2-1; TRBD2 might be the D (5 bases). V dropped 4 bases and J dropped 0 bases, with 16 bases sitting between them. In germline, CDR1 is MNHNS, CDR2 SASEGT. The CDR3 sequence is 17 residues long. The chain's CDR3 is CASSALTSYLSYNEQFF. The DNA for the CDR3 is TGTGCCAGCAGTGCGCTCACTAGTTACCTCTCCTACAATGAGCAGTTCTTC.

This chain connects TRBV18 to TRBJ2-3; the match to TRBD2 covers 7 bases. The V gene end was trimmed by 1 base and the J gene end by 2 bases; junction bases not matched to a gene: 24. This CDR3 has 22 amino acids. Germline V gene sequence: CDR1 KGHSH, CDR2 LQKENI. Here the CDR3 reads CASSPRSGGSVRVGATTDTQYF. In DNA, the CDR3 is TGTGCCAGCTCACCACGGTCGGGAGGCAGCGTGCGGGTAGGTGCCACCACAGATACGCAGTATTTT.

CDR3 residues: CATSPYGTGKREQYF. The CDR3, as DNA: TGTGCCACCAGCCCCTATGGGACAGGGAAGCGCGAGCAGTACTTC. The V gene is TRBV15, the J gene TRBJ2-7; 9 nucleotides match TRBD1. V lost 5 bases and J lost 6; bases outside the gene matches: 11. The CDR3 covers 15 residues. Germline V gene data show CDR1 as LNHNV and CDR2 as YYDKDF (reference sequence).

In DNA form, the CDR3 reads TGTGCCAGCAGCGTAGGAACCGCGGGAGGGTACTACGAGCAGTACTTC. Translating it yields CASSVGTAGGYYEQYF. The rearrangement joins TRBV9 to TRBJ2-7, with TRBD2 matching over 9 bases. Unmatched junction bases numbered 7, after V lost 0 bases and J lost 3 bases. Germline V gives CDR1 SGDLS, CDR2 YYNGEE. This CDR3 spans 16 amino acids.

In this sample, this clone turned up a few times. V gene TRBV5-8 combines with J gene TRBJ1-5; D is undetermined. CDR3 size: 11 residues. CDR1 is SGHTS and CDR2 is YDEGEE in the germline V gene. Trimming removed 3 bases from V and 6 bases from J, with 4 bases in between. This CDR3 reads CASSSGQPQHF. The CDR3 DNA is TGTGCCAGCAGCTCAGGTCAGCCCCAGCATTTT.

V gene TRBV6-1 combines with J gene TRBJ1-4, with D possibly TRBD1 on 6 matching bases. Trimming shortened V by 1 base and J by 5 bases, and 17 bases separated the two germline ends. CDR3 length equals 17 residues. Germline V CDR1 and CDR2: MNHNS, SASEGT. The CDR3: CASSEDLRTDKNEKLFF. The CDR3 coding sequence is TGTGCCAGCAGTGAAGATTTAAGGACAGATAAAAATGAAAAACTGTTTTTT.

V gene TRBV19 combines with J gene TRBJ2-5; the match to TRBD2 covers 14 bases. The CDR3 contains 18 residues. Germline trimming cut 9 bases from V and 5 bases from J; bases unmatched to any gene: 17. CDR1 is LNHDA, CDR2 SQIVND, per germline (reference sequence). CDR3 nucleotide sequence: TGTGCCAGCGCACCCACATACCCGGGACTAGCGGGAGACGAGACCCAGTACTTC. This gives the protein CASAPTYPGLAGDETQYF.

The rearrangement links TRBV6-6 to TRBJ2-7, with TRBD2 matching over 9 bases. Unmatched junction bases numbered 8, after V lost 3 bases and J lost 5 bases. Germline V CDR1 and CDR2: MNHNY, SVGAGI (reference sequence). The CDR3 loop spans 15 amino acids. The CDR3: CASSYLAGVVNEQYF. The CDR3 bases are TGTGCCAGCAGTTATTTAGCGGGAGTCGTTAACGAGCAGTACTTC.

The chain is built from TRBV27 and TRBJ2-3, with TRBD1 identical over 8 bases. After removal of 3 bases from V and 2 bases from J, the junction contained 1 base not matched to a gene. CDR1 and CDR2 (germline): MNHEY, SMNVEV (reference sequence). The CDR3 is 14 residues long. CDR3 in amino acids: CASSFQGATDTQYF. The CDR3 region has the DNA TGTGCCAGCAGTTTCCAGGGGGCCACAGATACGCAGTATTTT.

The genes are TRBV7-9 and TRBJ2-5, with 8 bases lining up with TRBD2. The CDR3 length is 16 residues. CDR1 and CDR2 (germline): SEHNR, FQNEAQ (reference sequence). The V segment lost 0 bases and the J segment 2 bases; nucleotides outside the gene matches: 5. This CDR3 reads CASSLALGRVQETQYF. CDR3 DNA: TGTGCCAGCAGCTTAGCTCTCGGGAGGGTTCAAGAGACCCAGTACTTC.

This sequence joins TRBV18 and TRBJ2-1; perhaps TRBD1 as D (5 bases). CDR3 length equals 13 residues. The germline CDR1 and CDR2 sequences are KGHSH and LQKENI. Trimming removed 3 bases from V and 5 bases from J, with 8 bases in between. The CDR3 coding sequence is TGTGCCAGCTCACCCGACAGAAACAATGAGCAGTTCTTC. It yields the protein CASSPDRNNEQFF.

This chain connects TRBV27 to TRBJ1-5; 8 positions match TRBD1. Per the germline V gene, CDR1 is MNHEY and CDR2 is SMNVEV (reference sequence). Unmatched junction bases numbered 7, after V lost 2 bases and J lost 7 bases. This CDR3 spans 15 amino acids. This chain's CDR3 is CASSLAGGAGQPQHF. The CDR3 nucleotides read TGTGCCAGCAGTTTAGCAGGGGGCGCGGGACAGCCCCAGCATTTT.

The rearrangement joins TRBV18 to TRBJ1-4; 7 nucleotides agree with TRBD1. V lost 6 bases and J lost 0; bases outside the gene matches: 7. Germline V gene lookup returns CDR1 KGHSH and CDR2 LQKENI. The CDR3 spans 16 residues. The CDR3 coding sequence is TGTGCCAGCTCCCTACAGGGGACAGCAACTAATGAAAAACTGTTTTTT. Amino acid sequence: CASSLQGTATNEKLFF.

The chain has TRBV2 and TRBJ2-1; D not certain. Trimming cost V 1 base and J 2 bases, with 3 bases left between them. CDR3 length equals 13 residues. In germline, CDR1 is SNHLY, CDR2 FYNNEI. The CDR3, as DNA: TGTGCCAGCAGTGAAGAGACCTACAATGAGCAGTTCTTC. Translated, it gives CASSEETYNEQFF.

This chain links TRBV7-2 with TRBJ2-5; TRBD2 aligns across 11 bases. Germline CDR1 is SGHTA and CDR2 is FQGNSA. The CDR3 spans 15 residues. With V trimmed by 5 bases and J by 5 bases, 7 bases remained unmatched. The CDR3 here is CASSLVAGGRETQYF. The CDR3 nucleotides read TGTGCCAGCAGCCTAGTAGCGGGAGGGAGGGAGACCCAGTACTTC.

This clone was seen only a few times. The V call is TRBV28, the J call TRBJ1-1; unclear D gene. Germline V gives CDR1 MDHEN, CDR2 SYDVKM. Trimming stripped 7 bases from V and 1 base from J, with 19 bases between. The length of the CDR3 is 16 residues. CDR3: CASNSPLALKNTEAFF. The CDR3 DNA reads TGTGCCAGCAACTCTCCTCTGGCGCTAAAGAACACTGAAGCTTTCTTT.

The chain uses TRBV4-2 and TRBJ1-2, with D maybe TRBD1 (6 bases). Germline CDR1 reads LGHNA; CDR2 reads YNFKEQ. Trimming shortened V by 0 bases and J by 3 bases, and 11 bases separated the two germline ends. CDR3 size: 15 residues. The CDR3 spells CASSQDPQGHYGYTF. In DNA form, the CDR3 reads TGTGCCAGCAGCCAAGACCCACAGGGCCACTATGGCTACACCTTC.

This rearrangement joins TRBV5-1 to TRBJ2-3; TRBD1 might be the D (5 bases). V was pared by 4 bases and J by 1 base, with 10 bases between. The CDR3 is made up of 14 amino acids. CDR1 is SGHRS, CDR2 YFSETQ, per germline. The CDR3 DNA reads TGCGCCAGCAGCCCCGGACAAGGCACAGATACGCAGTATTTT. Its translation is CASSPGQGTDTQYF.

The rearrangement joins TRBV6-4 to TRBJ2-7, with D possibly called TRBD1 or TRBD2 (5 bases each). From germline, CDR1 is MRHNA and CDR2 SNTAGT. The CDR3 has 10 residues. The chain's CDR3 is CGGRAYEQYF. The CDR3 bases are TGTGGGGGACGGGCCTACGAGCAGTACTTC.

The chain uses TRBV10-3 and TRBJ1-1; D perhaps matches TRBD1 (5 bases). Trimming removed 6 bases at V and 0 bases at J, with 14 bases between. Per germline, CDR1 ENHRY and CDR2 SYGVKD. There are 15 residues in the CDR3. The DNA for the CDR3 is TGTGCCATCAGGGCAGAGCAGGGTATGAACACTGAAGCTTTCTTT. This codes for CAIRAEQGMNTEAFF.

This chain links TRBV7-9 with TRBJ1-2; D is undetermined. Germline CDR1 is SEHNR and CDR2 is FQNEAQ (reference sequence). The CDR3 has 13 residues. Trimming shortened V by 0 bases and J by 4 bases, and 6 bases separated the two germline ends. CDR3 residues: CASSLAGVYGYTF. In DNA form, the CDR3 reads TGTGCCAGCAGCTTAGCAGGCGTCTATGGCTACACCTTC.

The V gene is TRBV7-9, the J gene TRBJ1-2; the D gene is possibly TRBD1 (6 bases). The length of the CDR3 is 12 residues. Germline values: CDR1 SEHNR, CDR2 FQNEAQ (reference sequence). V lost 5 bases and J lost 8, with 12 bases in between. The CDR3: CASSPRTDGYTF. CDR3 coding DNA: TGTGCCAGCAGCCCTCGGACAGACGGCTACACCTTC.